The sequence of this T cell receptor (beta chain) was determined in a study of CD8 T cells in ankylosing spondylitis. Study-wide results and limits: The authors reported significant enrichment of disease-linked clones in matched ankylosing spondylitis synovial fluid. With a CD8+ phenotype, disease-linked clones were relatively rare in peripheral blood.

This clonotype appeared a few times. Its antigen is unknown. Making use of molecular barcodes, quantitative 5'-RACE generated TCR beta libraries. A single record per CDR3 protein comes from TCRdb applying MiXCR to the 5' RACE reads. The repertoire holds a few hundred thousand distinct CDR3 sequences, with 15% to 20% as singletons. Germline V gene sequence: CDR1 SGHRS, CDR2 YFSETQ. The CDR3 covers 16 residues. Unmatched junction bases numbered 12, after V lost 4 bases and J lost 5 bases. The sample consisted of blood, either unsorted or a sorted T cell fraction (not recorded which). The clonotype comes from a male donor with ankylosing spondylitis or in good health (not recorded which). The chain uses TRBV5-1 and TRBJ2-5; 9 bases map to TRBD1. The CDR3 bases are TGCGCCAGCAGCCCTTGGGACAGGGAAATTGCTGAGACCCAGTACTTC. This gives the protein CASSPWDREIAETQYF.